This TCR beta chain is from a study of blood T cells in healthy people across ages (dated by TCRdb to the mid-2010s). The study in broad terms: In model experiments, roughly one uniquely barcoded TCR beta cDNA molecule per two T cells was captured by template switching. To track age-related changes in TCR beta repertoire diversity, the study relied on deep sequencing normalized with unique cDNA molecular identifiers. Donors were grouped into four age groups: young (average approximately 16 years), middle-aged (39), aged (approximately 67) and long-lived (over 80). Using the same blood draw, the study looked at two additional independent replicas of 1 million unique cDNA reads for two donors, one aged 18 to 29 and the other aged 80 or older. Donors of different ages were randomly distributed across sequencing lanes to avoid experimental bias. General findings and caveats noted by the study authors: Because donor CMV infection status was unknown, age-related changes in expanded clonotypes were potentially confounded. As age increased, observed TCR beta diversity per million T cells dropped in a roughly linear way, and a significant reduction was already evident by age 40. Conclusive comparison of naive and antigen-experienced compartments was prevented by the profiling of bulk unsorted PBMCs. Estimates of total diversity based on one million sequenced T cells were regarded as lower bounds and as underestimates. Compared with the aged group, the long-lived group had more naive CD4+ T cells, fewer expanded clones and increased TCR diversity, a pattern suggesting age selection. Observed TCR beta diversity correlated strongly with the percentage of naive T cells measured by flow cytometry.

Donors were around 37 systemically healthy Caucasian individuals from Russia aged 6 to 90 years. Approximately 9 milliliters of peripheral blood were collected from each donor into EDTA-treated Vacutainer tubes. Ficoll-Paque density-gradient centrifugation was used to isolate PBMCs, with at least 6.5 million per sample. Trizol reagent was used to extract total RNA from the PBMCs, yielding at least 6 micrograms per sample. For every donor, an aliquot of PBMCs went through flow cytometry to measure the percentages of naive CD45RAhigh/CD27high T cells. Spanning cysteine to phenylalanine, the CDR3 consists of 15 amino acids. The only DNA kept is the CDR3, 45 bases in frame from the first base. In the germline V gene (reference sequence), CDR1 corresponds to SEHNR and CDR2 to FQNEAQ. Trimming costs V 1 base and J 9 bases, and their ends lie 16 bases apart. On this clonotype: Its antigen target is currently unknown. No base-level quality is on record; no much larger clone is a single base apart.

Preparation of the library involved 5' RACE. TCRdb lists the instrument as Illumina HiSeq 2500. A second PCR of about 6 to 11 cycles was performed with a sample-barcoded 5' primer and a J-beta primer mix. A template-switch 5' adaptor carrying 12 random nucleotides introduced a unique molecular identifier onto each TCR beta cDNA molecule. Each sample yielded at least 3 million CDR3-containing paired-end reads. First-strand cDNA synthesis was performed from all RNA using the Mint cDNA synthesis kit, with priming by a TRBC-specific oligonucleotide. Following uracil-DNA glycosylase treatment, all cDNA underwent a first 18-cycle PCR with the universal primers M1SS and BC2_uni_R. The study's own analysis went as follows. For normalization, 1 million high-quality reads, each with a distinct molecular identifier, were randomly selected from each sample. Instead of being binned into consensus sequences, reads that shared molecular identifiers were thrown out. MiTCR, run with a Q25 quality threshold and the strictest error-elimination algorithm, handled CDR3 identification, clonotype clustering and error correction. A nonparametric unseen species model using Euler transformation provided a lower-bound estimate of total TCR beta diversity. TCRdb applied fastp at Q25 and MiXCR to the public reads, then kept only in-frame beta chains. Merged by CDR3 protein, the rows form single entries marked with the most common genes and DNA. In this record, the V and J calls reflect TCRdb's handling and not the investigators' own analysis. The sample table contains about 1.5 million distinct CDR3 sequences; only one count was recorded for approximately 43% of them. Together, the top ten hold approximately 4.1% of the sample.

Rearrangement joined TRBV7-9 to TRBJ1-5, with TRBD1 as a weak D call on 6 bases. The sequencing input was blood. The sequence came from a woman between 18 and 29 years old in good health. The CDR3 protein sequence reads: CASSLDGTRVSPQHF. The sequenced DNA is TGTGCCAGCAGCTTAGATGGGACAAGAGTGTCGCCCCAGCATTTT.